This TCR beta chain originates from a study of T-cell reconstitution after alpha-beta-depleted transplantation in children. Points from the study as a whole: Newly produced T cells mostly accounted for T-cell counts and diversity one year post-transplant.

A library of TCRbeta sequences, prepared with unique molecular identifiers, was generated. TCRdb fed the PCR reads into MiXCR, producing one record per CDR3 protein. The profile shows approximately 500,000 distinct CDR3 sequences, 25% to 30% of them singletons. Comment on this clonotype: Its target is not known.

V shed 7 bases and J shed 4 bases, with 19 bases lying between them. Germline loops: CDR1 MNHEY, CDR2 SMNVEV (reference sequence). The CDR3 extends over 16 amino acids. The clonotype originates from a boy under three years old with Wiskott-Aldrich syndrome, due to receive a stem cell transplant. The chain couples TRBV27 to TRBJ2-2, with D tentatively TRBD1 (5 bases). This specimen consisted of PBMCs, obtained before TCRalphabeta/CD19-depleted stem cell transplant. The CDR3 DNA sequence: TGTGCCAGCACTTTCTCAGGGATACGCGCCACCGGGGAGCTGTTTTTT. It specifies CASTFSGIRATGELFF.